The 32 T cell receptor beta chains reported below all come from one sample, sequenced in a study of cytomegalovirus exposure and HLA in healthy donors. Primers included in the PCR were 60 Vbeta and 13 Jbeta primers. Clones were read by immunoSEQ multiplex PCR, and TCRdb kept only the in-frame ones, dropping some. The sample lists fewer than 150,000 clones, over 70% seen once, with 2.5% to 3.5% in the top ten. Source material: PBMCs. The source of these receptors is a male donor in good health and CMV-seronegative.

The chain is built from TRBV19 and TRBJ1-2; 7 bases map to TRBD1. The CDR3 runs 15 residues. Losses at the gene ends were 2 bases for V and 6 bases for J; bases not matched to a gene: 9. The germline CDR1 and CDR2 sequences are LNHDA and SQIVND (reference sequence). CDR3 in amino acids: CASSIPDRVGHGYTF. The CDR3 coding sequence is TGTGCCAGTAGTATACCCGACAGGGTGGGGCATGGCTACACCTTC.

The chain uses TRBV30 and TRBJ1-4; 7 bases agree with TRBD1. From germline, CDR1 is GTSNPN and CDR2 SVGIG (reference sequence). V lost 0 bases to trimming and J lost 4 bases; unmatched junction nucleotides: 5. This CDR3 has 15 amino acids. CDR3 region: CAWSVTGAGNEKLFF. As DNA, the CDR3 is TGTGCCTGGAGTGTAACAGGGGCGGGTAATGAAAAACTGTTTTTT.

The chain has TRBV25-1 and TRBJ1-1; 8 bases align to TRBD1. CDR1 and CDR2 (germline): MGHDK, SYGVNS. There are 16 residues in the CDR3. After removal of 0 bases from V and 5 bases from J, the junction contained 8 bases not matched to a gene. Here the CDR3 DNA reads TGTGCCAGCAGTGAATATTTCAGGGGGCCGGGTACTGAAGCTTTCTTT. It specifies CASSEYFRGPGTEAFF. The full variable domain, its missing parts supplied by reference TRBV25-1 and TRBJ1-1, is EADIYQTPRYLVIGTGKKITLECSQTMGHDKMYWYQQDPGMELHLIHYSYGVNSTEKGDLSSESTVSRIRTEHFPLTLESARPSHTSQYLCASSEYFRGPGTEAFFGQGTRLTVV.

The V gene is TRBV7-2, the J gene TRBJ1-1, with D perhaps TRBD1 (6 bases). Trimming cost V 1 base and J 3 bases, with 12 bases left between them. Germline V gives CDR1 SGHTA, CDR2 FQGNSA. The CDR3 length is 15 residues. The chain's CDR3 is CASSLVAGVDTEAFF. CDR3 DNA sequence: TGTGCCAGCAGCTTAGTGGCAGGGGTGGACACTGAAGCTTTCTTT. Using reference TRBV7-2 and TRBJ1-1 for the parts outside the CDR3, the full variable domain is GAGVSQSPSNKVTEKGKDVELRCDPISGHTALYWYRQSLGQGLEFLIYFQGNSAPDKSGLPSDRFSAERTGGSVSTLTIQRTQQEDSAVYLCASSLVAGVDTEAFFGQGTRLTVV.

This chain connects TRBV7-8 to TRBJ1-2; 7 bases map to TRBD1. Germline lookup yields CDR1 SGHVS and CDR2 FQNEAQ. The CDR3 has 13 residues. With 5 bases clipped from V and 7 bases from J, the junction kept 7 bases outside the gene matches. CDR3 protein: CASSGRTGGGYTF. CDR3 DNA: TGTGCCAGCAGCGGTCGGACAGGTGGTGGCTACACCTTC.

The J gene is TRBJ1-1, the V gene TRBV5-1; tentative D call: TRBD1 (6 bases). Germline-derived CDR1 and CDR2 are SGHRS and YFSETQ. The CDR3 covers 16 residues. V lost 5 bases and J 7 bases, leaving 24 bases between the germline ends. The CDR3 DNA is TGCGCCAGCAGATCCCTGGCAGGGGCCATAATCAATGAAGCTTTCTTT. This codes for CASRSLAGAIINEAFF.

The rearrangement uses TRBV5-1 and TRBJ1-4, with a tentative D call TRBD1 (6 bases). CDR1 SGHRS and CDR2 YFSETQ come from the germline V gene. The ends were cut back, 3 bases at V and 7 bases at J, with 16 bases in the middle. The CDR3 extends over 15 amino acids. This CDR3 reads CASSSEAGVIEKLFF. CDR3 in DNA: TGCGCCAGCAGCTCCGAGGCAGGGGTGATTGAAAAACTGTTTTTT.

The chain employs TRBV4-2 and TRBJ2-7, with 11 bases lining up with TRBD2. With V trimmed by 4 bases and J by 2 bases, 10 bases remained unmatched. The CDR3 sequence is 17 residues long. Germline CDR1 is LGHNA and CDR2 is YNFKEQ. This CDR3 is CASSPQPQTSGAYEQYF. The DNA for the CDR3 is TGTGCCAGCAGCCCTCAACCCCAGACTAGCGGGGCCTACGAGCAGTACTTC.

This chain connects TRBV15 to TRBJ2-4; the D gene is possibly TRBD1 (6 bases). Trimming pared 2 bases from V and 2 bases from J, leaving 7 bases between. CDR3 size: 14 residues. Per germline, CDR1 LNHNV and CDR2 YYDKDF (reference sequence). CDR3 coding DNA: TGTGCCACCAGCAGACAGGGGTCCAAAAACATTCAGTACTTC. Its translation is CATSRQGSKNIQYF.

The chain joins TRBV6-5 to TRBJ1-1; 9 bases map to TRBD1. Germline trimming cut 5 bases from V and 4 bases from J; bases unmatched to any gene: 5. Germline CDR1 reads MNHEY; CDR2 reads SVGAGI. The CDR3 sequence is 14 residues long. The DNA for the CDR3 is TGTGCCAGCAGTGGCGGGACAGGGTTCACTGAAGCTTTCTTT. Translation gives CASSGGTGFTEAFF.

Here the CDR3 DNA reads TGTGCCAGCAGCTTAGGCAGGGGTGGAGATACGCAGTATTTT. It specifies CASSLGRGGDTQYF. The V gene is TRBV7-6, the J gene TRBJ2-3, with D perhaps matching TRBD1 (6 bases). V was clipped by 1 base and J by 5 bases, with 10 bases between them. The CDR3 runs 14 residues. From germline, CDR1 is SGHVS and CDR2 FNYEAQ. Using reference TRBV7-6 and TRBJ2-3 for the parts outside the CDR3, the full variable domain is GAGVSQSPRYKVTKRGQDVALRCDPISGHVSLYWYRQALGQGPEFLTYFNYEAQQDKSGLPNDRFSAERPEGSISTLTIQRTEQRDSAMYRCASSLGRGGDTQYFGPGTRLTVL.

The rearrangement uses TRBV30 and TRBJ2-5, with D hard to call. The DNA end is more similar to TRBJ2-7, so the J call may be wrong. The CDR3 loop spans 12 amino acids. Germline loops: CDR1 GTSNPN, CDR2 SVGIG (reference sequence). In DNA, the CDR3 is TGTGCCTGGAGTGTAGTGGGCTACGAGCAGTACTTC. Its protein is CAWSVVGYEQYF.

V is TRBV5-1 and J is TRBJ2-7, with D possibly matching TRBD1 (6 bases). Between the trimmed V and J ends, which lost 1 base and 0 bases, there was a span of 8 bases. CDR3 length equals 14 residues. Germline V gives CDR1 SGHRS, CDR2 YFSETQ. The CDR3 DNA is TGCGCCAGCAGCTTGACGACAGGCTCCTACGAGCAGTACTTC. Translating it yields CASSLTTGSYEQYF.

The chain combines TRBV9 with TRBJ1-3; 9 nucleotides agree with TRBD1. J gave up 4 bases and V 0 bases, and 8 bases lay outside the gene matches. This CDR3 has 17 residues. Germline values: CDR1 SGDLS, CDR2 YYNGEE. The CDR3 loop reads CASSVDGTGSRGNTIYF. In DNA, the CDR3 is TGTGCCAGCAGCGTAGATGGGACAGGGTCGCGCGGAAACACCATATATTTT. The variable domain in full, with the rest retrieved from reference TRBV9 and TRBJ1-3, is DSGVTQTPKHLITATGQRVTLRCSPRSGDLSVYWYQQSLDQGLQFLIQYYNGEERAKGNILERFSAQQFPDLHSELNLSSLELGDSALYFCASSVDGTGSRGNTIYFGEGSWLTVV.

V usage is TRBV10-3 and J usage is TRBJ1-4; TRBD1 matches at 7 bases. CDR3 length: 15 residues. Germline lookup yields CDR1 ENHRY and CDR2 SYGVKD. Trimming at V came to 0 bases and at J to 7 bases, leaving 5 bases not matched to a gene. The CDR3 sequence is CAISESTGSSEKLFF. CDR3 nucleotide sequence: TGTGCCATCAGTGAGTCGACAGGGTCGAGTGAAAAACTGTTTTTT.

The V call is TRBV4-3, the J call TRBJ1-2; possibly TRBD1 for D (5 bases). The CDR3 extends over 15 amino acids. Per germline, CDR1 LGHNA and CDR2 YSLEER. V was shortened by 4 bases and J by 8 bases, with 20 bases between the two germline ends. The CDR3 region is CASSPSGQGMQGYTF. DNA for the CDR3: TGCGCCAGCAGCCCCTCAGGTCAGGGAATGCAGGGCTACACCTTC.

CDR3 DNA sequence: TGTGCCTGGATGGGACAGGGGGATTCACCCCTCCACTTT. It is translated as CAWMGQGDSPLHF. This chain connects TRBV30 to TRBJ1-6; TRBD1 aligns across 11 bases. Germline lookup yields CDR1 GTSNPN and CDR2 SVGIG (reference sequence). The CDR3 is 13 residues long. J gave up 8 bases and V 4 bases, and 1 base lay outside the gene matches. The variable domain in full, with the rest retrieved from reference TRBV30 and TRBJ1-6, is SQTIHQWPATLVQPVGSPLSLECTVEGTSNPNLYWYRQAAGRGLQLLFYSVGIGQISSEVPQNLSASRPQDRQFILSSKKLLLSDSGFYLCAWMGQGDSPLHFGNGTRLTVT.

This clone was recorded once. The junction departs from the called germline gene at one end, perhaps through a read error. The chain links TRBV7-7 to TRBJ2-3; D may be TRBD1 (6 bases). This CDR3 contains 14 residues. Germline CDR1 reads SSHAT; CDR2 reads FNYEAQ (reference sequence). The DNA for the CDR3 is TGTGCTAGCAGCCCCACAGGGAGCACAGATACGCAGTATTTT. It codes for CASSPTGSTDTQYF.

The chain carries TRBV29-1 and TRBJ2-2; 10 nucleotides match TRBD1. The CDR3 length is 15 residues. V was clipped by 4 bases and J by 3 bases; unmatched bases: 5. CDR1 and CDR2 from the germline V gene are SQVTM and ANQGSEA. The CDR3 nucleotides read TGCAGCGTTGCGTTAGGGACAGGGGACACCGGGGAGCTGTTTTTT. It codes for CSVALGTGDTGELFF.

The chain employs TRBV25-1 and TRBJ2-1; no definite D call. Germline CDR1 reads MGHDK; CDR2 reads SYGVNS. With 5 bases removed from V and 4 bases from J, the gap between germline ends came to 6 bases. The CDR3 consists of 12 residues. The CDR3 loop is CASSPRYNEQFF. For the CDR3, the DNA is TGTGCCAGCAGTCCCAGATACAATGAGCAGTTCTTC.

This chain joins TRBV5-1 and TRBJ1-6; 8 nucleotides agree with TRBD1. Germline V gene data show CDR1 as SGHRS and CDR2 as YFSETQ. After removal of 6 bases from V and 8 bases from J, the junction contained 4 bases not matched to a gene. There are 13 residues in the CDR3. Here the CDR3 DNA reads TGCGCCAGCAAAGGACAGGGTGATTCACCCCTCCACTTT. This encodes CASKGQGDSPLHF.

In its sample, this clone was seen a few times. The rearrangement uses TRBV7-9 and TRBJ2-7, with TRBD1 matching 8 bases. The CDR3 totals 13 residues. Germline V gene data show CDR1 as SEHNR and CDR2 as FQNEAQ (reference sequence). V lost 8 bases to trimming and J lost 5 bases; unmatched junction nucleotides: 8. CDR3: CASRTGNMDEQYF. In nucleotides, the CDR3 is TGTGCCAGCCGGACAGGGAATATGGACGAGCAGTACTTC. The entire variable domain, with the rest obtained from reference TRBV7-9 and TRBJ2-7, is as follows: DTGVSQNPRHKITKRGQNVTFRCDPISEHNRLYWYRQTLGQGPEFLTYFQNEAQLEKSRLLSDRFSAERPKGSFSTLEIQRTEQGDSAMYLCASRTGNMDEQYFGPGTRLTVT.

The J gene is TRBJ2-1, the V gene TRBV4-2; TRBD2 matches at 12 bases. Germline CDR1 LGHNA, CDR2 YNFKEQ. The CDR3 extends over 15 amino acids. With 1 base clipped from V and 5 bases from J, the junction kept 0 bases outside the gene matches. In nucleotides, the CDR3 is TGTGCCAGCAGCCAAGGGACTAGCGGGGACAATGAGCAGTTCTTC. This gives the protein CASSQGTSGDNEQFF.

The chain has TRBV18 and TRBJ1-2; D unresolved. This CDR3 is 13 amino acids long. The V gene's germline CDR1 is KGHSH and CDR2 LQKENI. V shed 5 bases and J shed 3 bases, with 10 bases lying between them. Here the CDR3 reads CASSAGSDYGYTF. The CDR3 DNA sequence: TGTGCCAGCTCAGCCGGGAGCGACTATGGCTACACCTTC.

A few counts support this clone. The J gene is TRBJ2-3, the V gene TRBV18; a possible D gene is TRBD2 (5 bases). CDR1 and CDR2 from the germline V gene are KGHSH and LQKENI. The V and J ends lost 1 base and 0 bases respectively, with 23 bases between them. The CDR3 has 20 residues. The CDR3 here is CASSPLPGSHPTSSTDTQYF. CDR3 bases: TGTGCCAGCTCACCACTGCCGGGGTCCCATCCAACCTCTAGCACAGATACGCAGTATTTT. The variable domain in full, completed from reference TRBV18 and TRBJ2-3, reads NAGVMQNPRHLVRRRGQEARLRCSPMKGHSHVYWYRQLPEEGLKFMVYLQKENIIDESGMPKERFSAEFPKEGPSILRIQQVVRGDSAAYFCASSPLPGSHPTSSTDTQYFGPGTRLTVL.

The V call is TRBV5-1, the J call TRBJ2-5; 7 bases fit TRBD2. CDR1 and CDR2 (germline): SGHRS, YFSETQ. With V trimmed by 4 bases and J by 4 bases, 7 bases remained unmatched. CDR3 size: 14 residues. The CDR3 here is CASSPTSAGETQYF. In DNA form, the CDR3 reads TGCGCCAGCAGCCCAACTAGCGCAGGAGAGACCCAGTACTTC.

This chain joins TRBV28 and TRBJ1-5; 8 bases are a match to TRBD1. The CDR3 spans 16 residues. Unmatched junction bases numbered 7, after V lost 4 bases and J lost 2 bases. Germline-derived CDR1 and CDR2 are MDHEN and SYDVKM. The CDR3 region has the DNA TGTGCCAGCAGTTCCCCATGGGGACAGGGCAATCAGCCCCAGCATTTT. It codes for CASSSPWGQGNQPQHF.

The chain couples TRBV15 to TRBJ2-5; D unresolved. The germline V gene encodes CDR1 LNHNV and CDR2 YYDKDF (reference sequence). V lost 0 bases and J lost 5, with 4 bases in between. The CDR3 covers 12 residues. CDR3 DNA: TGTGCCACCAGCAGAGATCGGGAGACCCAGTACTTC. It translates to CATSRDRETQYF.

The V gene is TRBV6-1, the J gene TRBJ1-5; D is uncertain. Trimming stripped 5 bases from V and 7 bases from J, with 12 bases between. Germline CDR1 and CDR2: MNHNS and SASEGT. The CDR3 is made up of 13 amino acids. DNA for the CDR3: TGTGCCAGCAGTTCGGAGATCGGACAGCCCCAGCATTTT. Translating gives CASSSEIGQPQHF.

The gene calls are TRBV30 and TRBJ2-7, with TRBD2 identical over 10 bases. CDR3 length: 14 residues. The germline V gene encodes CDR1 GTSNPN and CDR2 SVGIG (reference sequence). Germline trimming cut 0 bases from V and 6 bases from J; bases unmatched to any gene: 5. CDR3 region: CAWSVELAGREQYF. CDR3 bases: TGTGCCTGGAGTGTTGAACTAGCGGGACGCGAGCAGTACTTC.

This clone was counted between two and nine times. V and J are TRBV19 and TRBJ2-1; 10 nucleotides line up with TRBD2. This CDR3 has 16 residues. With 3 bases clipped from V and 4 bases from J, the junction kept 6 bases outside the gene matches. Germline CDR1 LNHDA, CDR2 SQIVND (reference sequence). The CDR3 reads CASSIGGTSVYNEQFF. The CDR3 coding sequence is TGTGCCAGTAGTATCGGCGGGACTAGCGTTTACAATGAGCAGTTCTTC.

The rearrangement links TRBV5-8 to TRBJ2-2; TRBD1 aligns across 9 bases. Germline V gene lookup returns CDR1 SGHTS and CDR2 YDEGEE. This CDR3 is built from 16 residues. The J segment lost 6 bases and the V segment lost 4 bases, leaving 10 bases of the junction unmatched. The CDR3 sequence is CASSPGQGIYSGELFF. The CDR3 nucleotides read TGTGCCAGCAGCCCCGGACAGGGGATTTATTCCGGGGAGCTGTTTTTT.